The 30 T cell receptor beta chains below all came from one sample that was sequenced in a study of identical twins. TCRdb passed the 5' RACE reads through MiXCR, listing each CDR3 protein once. The table includes about 470,000 distinct CDR3 sequences, less than 25% detected once. Separately, the same data were catalogued under a study of T cells expressing NK-cell markers.

The sequencing input was CD4+ T cells sorted from blood. The receptors here all came from a woman younger than 30 in good health.

This clonotype was detected a few times. The chain joins TRBV10-3 to TRBJ2-7; maybe TRBD1 (5 bases). The V and J ends lost 6 bases and 7 bases respectively, with 22 bases between them. The CDR3 contains 15 residues. Germline V gene sequence: CDR1 ENHRY, CDR2 SYGVKD. The CDR3, as DNA: TGTGCCATCAGCGCGTCGGTCCAGGGTTCGGGTGAGCAGTACTTC. The encoded protein is CAISASVQGSGEQYF.

This clonotype was recorded a few times. The chain recombines TRBV7-2 with TRBJ2-7, with 9 bases identical to TRBD1. Germline V lookup: CDR1 SGHTA, CDR2 FQGNSA. This CDR3 has 16 residues. V dropped 2 bases and J dropped 3; count of bases not matched to a gene: 8. CDR3 bases: TGTGCCAGCAGCTTACCCGGGGACAGGGACTACTACGAGCAGTACTTC. Its translation is CASSLPGDRDYYEQYF.

Many counts were recorded for this clonotype. The chain is built from TRBV5-4 and TRBJ2-3, with TRBD2 matching over 8 bases. CDR1 and CDR2 (germline): SGHNT, YYREEE (reference sequence). V dropped 6 bases and J dropped 0; count of bases not matched to a gene: 6. This CDR3 has 15 residues. CDR3 sequence (DNA): TGTGCCAGCACCCGGGGGGGCCCTAGCACAGATACGCAGTATTTT. It is translated as CASTRGGPSTDTQYF.

This sequence joins TRBV5-1 and TRBJ2-5; no definite D call. V lost 2 bases to trimming and J lost 1 base, with 6 bases between them. The V gene's germline CDR1 is SGHRS and CDR2 YFSETQ. The CDR3 is 13 amino acids. CDR3 residues: CASSFRSQETQYF. The CDR3, as DNA: TGCGCCAGCAGCTTCAGGTCCCAAGAGACCCAGTACTTC.

The genes are TRBV10-3 and TRBJ2-3, with D tentatively TRBD1 (6 bases). CDR1 and CDR2 from the germline V gene are ENHRY and SYGVKD. The CDR3 covers 10 residues. V lost 9 bases and J lost 6, with 7 bases in between. The CDR3 protein is CAMGADTQYF. DNA for the CDR3: TGTGCCATGGGGGCGGATACGCAGTATTTT.

This clonotype was counted a few times. The chain joins TRBV15 to TRBJ2-3; the D is unclear. The CDR3 sequence is 12 residues long. V lost 3 bases and J lost 2, with 3 bases in between. Germline V lookup: CDR1 LNHNV, CDR2 YYDKDF (reference sequence). CDR3 in amino acids: CATSSDTDTQYF. Here the CDR3 DNA reads TGTGCCACCAGCAGCGACACAGATACGCAGTATTTT.

The gene calls are TRBV6-1 and TRBJ1-2; 9 nucleotides line up with TRBD1. The germline V gene encodes CDR1 MNHNS and CDR2 SASEGT. After removal of 5 bases from V and 4 bases from J, the junction contained 20 bases not matched to a gene. The CDR3 runs 19 residues. The CDR3 spells CASSPLRGQGFGVVYGYTF. The CDR3 coding sequence is TGTGCCAGCAGTCCCTTAAGGGGACAGGGATTCGGGGTCGTCTATGGCTACACCTTC.

This clonotype was observed a handful of times. The V call is TRBV21-1, the J call TRBJ1-3; TRBD1 was called by the table and not checked on the DNA. TRBV21-1 is shown as a pseudogene. This CDR3 is built from 14 residues. CDR3 sequence: CASSTGQAGNTIYF. The CDR3 DNA sequence: TGTGCCAGCAGCACGGGACAGGCTGGAAACACCATATATTTT.

The V call is TRBV3-1, the J call TRBJ1-1; D remains ambiguous. The V gene's germline CDR1 is LGHDT and CDR2 YNNKEL (reference sequence). The CDR3 covers 14 residues. V was shortened by 2 bases and J by 0 bases, with 7 bases between the two germline ends. This CDR3 is CASSQQQMNTEAFF. The DNA of the CDR3 is TGTGCCAGCAGCCAACAGCAAATGAACACTGAAGCTTTCTTT.

This clonotype has more than one count but fewer than ten. This chain links TRBV9 with TRBJ1-2; no definite D call. Trimming took 1 base from V and 1 from J, leaving 5 bases between them. The germline V gene has CDR1 SGDLS and CDR2 YYNGEE. This CDR3 is 13 amino acids long. CDR3: CASSVNVNYGYTF. CDR3 sequence (DNA): TGTGCCAGCAGCGTAAACGTTAACTATGGCTACACCTTC.

The chain uses TRBV7-9 and TRBJ2-7; no reliable D call. Trimming left V 2 bases short and J 5 bases short, with 10 bases between. The CDR3 sequence is 13 residues long. Looked up from germline, CDR1 is SEHNR and CDR2 is FQNEAQ (reference sequence). Here the CDR3 reads CASSLMGRHEQYF. In DNA form, the CDR3 reads TGTGCCAGCAGCTTAATGGGTCGCCACGAGCAGTACTTC.

The chain combines TRBV19 with TRBJ1-1; D is uncertain. CDR3 size: 12 residues. Germline V lookup: CDR1 LNHDA, CDR2 SQIVND (reference sequence). V shed 5 bases and J shed 0 bases, with 4 bases lying between them. CDR3 sequence reads: CASSWLNTEAFF. The CDR3 DNA reads TGTGCCAGTAGTTGGCTGAACACTGAAGCTTTCTTT.

The V and J genes are TRBV28 and TRBJ1-1; maybe TRBD1 (6 bases). V was trimmed by 5 bases and J by 11 bases, leaving 15 bases between them. Germline V CDR1 and CDR2: MDHEN, SYDVKM. The CDR3 consists of 12 residues. The CDR3 DNA follows: TGTGCCAGCAGTCCCCCAGGGGTCCGGGCTTTCTTT. Encoded protein: CASSPPGVRAFF.

Many counts were recorded for this clonotype. This chain joins TRBV5-4 and TRBJ2-1; 8 bases line up with TRBD2. CDR1 is SGHNT and CDR2 is YYREEE in the germline V gene (reference sequence). The CDR3 sequence is 16 residues long. Losses at the gene ends were 4 bases for V and 7 bases for J; bases not matched to a gene: 13. The CDR3 nucleotides read TGTGCCAGCAGCGCGGAGACCGGACTAGCAGGAAATGAGCAGTTCTTC. Its protein product is CASSAETGLAGNEQFF.

This clonotype was detected a few times. The chain combines TRBV6-1 with TRBJ2-1, with a weak D call TRBD2 (5 bases). There are 12 residues in the CDR3. The ends were cut back, 6 bases at V and 13 bases at J, with 16 bases in the middle. Germline CDR1 reads MNHNS; CDR2 reads SASEGT. CDR3 protein: CASSLLRETQFF. The CDR3 region has the DNA TGTGCCAGCAGCCTACTCCGGGAAACCCAGTTCTTC.

This clonotype was observed once. V gene TRBV11-2 combines with J gene TRBJ2-5, with 8 positions matching TRBD1. The V segment lost 5 bases and the J segment 0 bases; nucleotides outside the gene matches: 2. The CDR3 has 14 amino acids. Per germline, CDR1 SGHAT and CDR2 FQNNGV. The chain's CDR3 is CASSQDRDQETQYF. In nucleotides, the CDR3 is TGTGCCAGCAGCCAGGACAGGGACCAAGAGACCCAGTACTTC.

In this sample, this clonotype turned up a few times. J is TRBJ2-7 and V is TRBV7-6; possibly TRBD2 for D (6 bases). V shed 0 bases and J shed 2 bases, with 11 bases lying between them. Germline loops: CDR1 SGHVS, CDR2 FNYEAQ. This CDR3 has 15 amino acids. The CDR3 nucleotides are TGTGCCAGCAGCTTAGCCGGGACTGATGCCTACGAGCAGTACTTC. Its protein product is CASSLAGTDAYEQYF. The full variable domain, with the rest looked up from reference TRBV7-6 and TRBJ2-7, is GAGVSQSPRYKVTKRGQDVALRCDPISGHVSLYWYRQALGQGPEFLTYFNYEAQQDKSGLPNDRFSAERPEGSISTLTIQRTEQRDSAMYRCASSLAGTDAYEQYFGPGTRLTVT.

This clonotype was detected a few times. The V gene is TRBV2, the J gene TRBJ2-7; D remains ambiguous. Germline CDR1 and CDR2: SNHLY and FYNNEI. The CDR3 totals 11 residues. The V end lost 5 bases, the J end lost 6 bases, and 8 bases lay between the germline ends. CDR3 sequence (DNA): TGTGCCAGCAGTCATTACAGCGAGCAGTACTTC. It translates to CASSHYSEQYF.

This clonotype was counted between two and nine times. The chain has TRBV9 and TRBJ1-2; 8 bases map to TRBD1. The V and J ends lost 5 bases and 6 bases, in that order; junction bases with no gene match: 6. The CDR3 is 13 amino acids. Per the germline V gene, CDR1 is SGDLS and CDR2 is YYNGEE. The CDR3 reads CASRPQGAHGYTF. The DNA of the CDR3 is TGTGCCAGCAGACCCCAGGGGGCCCATGGCTACACCTTC.

This clonotype was counted only a few times. The chain recombines TRBV3-1 with TRBJ2-3; the D gene is possibly TRBD2 (6 bases). The V end was cut by 0 bases, the J end by 1 base, with 11 bases between. Per germline, CDR1 LGHDT and CDR2 YNNKEL (reference sequence). The CDR3 has 16 amino acids. This CDR3 is CASSQDWSGGTDTQYF. The CDR3 DNA reads TGTGCCAGCAGCCAAGATTGGTCGGGGGGCACAGATACGCAGTATTTT.

The genes are TRBV4-3 and TRBJ2-1; D unresolved. The CDR3 is 13 amino acids. V lost 1 base, J lost 7 bases, and 8 bases lay in between. Germline loops: CDR1 LGHNA, CDR2 YSLEER. CDR3 nucleotide sequence: TGCGCCAGCAGCCAAGGGCCCCAAAATGAGCAGTTCTTC. This translates into CASSQGPQNEQFF.

V is TRBV5-1 and J is TRBJ2-7, with D tentatively TRBD2 (5 bases). V lost 6 bases and J lost 2, with 12 bases in between. Germline V CDR1 and CDR2: SGHRS, YFSETQ. This CDR3 has 13 residues. The CDR3 DNA is TGCGCCAGCATGCCCAGCGGAACCTACGAGCAGTACTTC. Translated, it gives CASMPSGTYEQYF. The variable domain in full, with the rest retrieved from reference TRBV5-1 and TRBJ2-7, is KAGVTQTPRYLIKTRGQQVTLSCSPISGHRSVSWYQQTPGQGLQFLFEYFSETQRNKGNFPGRFSGRQFSNSRSEMNVSTLELGDSALYLCASMPSGTYEQYFGPGTRLTVT.

The sample holds a few counts of this clonotype. The chain employs TRBV11-2 and TRBJ2-3; D is perhaps TRBD2 (6 bases). The germline gives CDR1 SGHAT, CDR2 FQNNGV. The CDR3 loop spans 15 amino acids. Trimming pared 1 base from V and 7 bases from J, leaving 15 bases between. CDR3 region: CASSLVHGGDNTQYF. CDR3 coding DNA: TGTGCCAGCAGCTTAGTTCACGGCGGGGATAATACGCAGTATTTT. Filled out from reference TRBV11-2 and TRBJ2-3, the complete variable domain reads EAGVAQSPRYKIIEKRQSVAFWCNPISGHATLYWYQQILGQGPKLLIQFQNNGVVDDSQLPKDRFSAERLKGVDSTLKIQPAKLEDSAVYLCASSLVHGGDNTQYFGPGTRLTVL.

This chain connects TRBV7-2 to TRBJ1-1; D gene ambiguous. The CDR3 contains 14 residues. CDR1 and CDR2 (germline): SGHTA, FQGNSA. V gave up 1 base and J gave up 1 base, with 7 bases separating them. The CDR3 DNA reads TGTGCCAGCAGCTTAGGCCCGGGGAACACTGAAGCTTTCTTT. The encoded protein is CASSLGPGNTEAFF.

This clonotype was seen a handful of times. This chain joins TRBV7-2 and TRBJ2-4; TRBD2 is a possible D gene (7 bases). This CDR3 comprises 17 residues. Trimming pared 2 bases from V and 6 bases from J, leaving 20 bases between. Germline CDR1 reads SGHTA; CDR2 reads FQGNSA. CDR3 DNA: TGTGCCAGCAGCTTACTCCCCGCGGGGGCGTACGGAAACATTCAGTACTTC. This gives the protein CASSLLPAGAYGNIQYF.

The chain recombines TRBV29-1 with TRBJ1-5, with 7 positions matching TRBD1. The V gene end was trimmed by 4 bases and the J gene end by 0 bases; junction bases not matched to a gene: 3. This CDR3 comprises 14 residues. CDR1 is SQVTM and CDR2 is ANQGSEA in the germline V gene. The CDR3 sequence: CSVGQGHSNQPQHF. Written as DNA, the CDR3 is TGCAGCGTTGGACAGGGACATAGCAATCAGCCCCAGCATTTT.

There are a few counts of this clonotype. This chain links TRBV10-2 with TRBJ2-1; D tentatively reads TRBD1 or TRBD2 (5 bases each). The CDR3 extends over 15 amino acids. V shed 8 bases and J shed 0 bases, with 14 bases lying between them. Germline loops: CDR1 WSHSY, CDR2 SAAADI. The CDR3 loop reads CASLGWGSSYNEQFF. The DNA for the CDR3 is TGCGCCAGCCTGGGTTGGGGGAGCTCCTACAATGAGCAGTTCTTC.

This clonotype was picked up a small number of times. The chain combines TRBV7-2 with TRBJ2-7, with 8 bases matching TRBD1. Unmatched junction bases numbered 8, after V lost 10 bases and J lost 0 bases. This CDR3 has 14 amino acids. The germline V gene encodes CDR1 SGHTA and CDR2 FQGNSA. The CDR3 spells CATRLTGGSYEQYF. The CDR3 DNA sequence: TGTGCCACCCGCCTTACAGGGGGCTCCTACGAGCAGTACTTC.

This chain joins TRBV29-1 and TRBJ2-3; no definite D call. The V gene's germline CDR1 is SQVTM and CDR2 ANQGSEA. The CDR3 loop spans 12 amino acids. V was clipped by 2 bases and J by 2 bases, with 5 bases between them. The CDR3 reads CSVEIYTDTQYF. In DNA form, the CDR3 reads TGCAGCGTTGAAATCTACACAGATACGCAGTATTTT.

This chain uses TRBV12-3 or TRBV12-4 with TRBJ2-3; TRBD2 matches 10 bases. V was clipped by 2 bases and J by 4 bases; unmatched bases: 3. There are 15 residues in the CDR3. CDR3 sequence reads: CASSLSGRGADTQYF. CDR3 coding DNA: TGTGCCAGCAGTTTAAGCGGGAGGGGGGCAGATACGCAGTATTTT.